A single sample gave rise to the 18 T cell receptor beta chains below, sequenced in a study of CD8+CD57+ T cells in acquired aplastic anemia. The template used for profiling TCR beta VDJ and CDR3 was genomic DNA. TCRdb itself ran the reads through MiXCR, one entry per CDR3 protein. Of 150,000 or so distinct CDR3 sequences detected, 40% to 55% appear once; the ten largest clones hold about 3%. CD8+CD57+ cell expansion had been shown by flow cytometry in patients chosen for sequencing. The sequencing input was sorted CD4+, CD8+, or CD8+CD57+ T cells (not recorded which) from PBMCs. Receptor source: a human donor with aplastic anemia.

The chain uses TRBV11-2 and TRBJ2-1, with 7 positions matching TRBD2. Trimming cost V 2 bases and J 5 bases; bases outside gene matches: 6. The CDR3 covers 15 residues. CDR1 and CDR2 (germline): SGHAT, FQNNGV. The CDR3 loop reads CASSLREVGDNEQFF. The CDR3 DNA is TGTGCCAGCAGCTTACGGGAGGTCGGAGACAATGAGCAGTTCTTC. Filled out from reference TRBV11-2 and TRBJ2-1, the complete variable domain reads EAGVAQSPRYKIIEKRQSVAFWCNPISGHATLYWYQQILGQGPKLLIQFQNNGVVDDSQLPKDRFSAERLKGVDSTLKIQPAKLEDSAVYLCASSLREVGDNEQFFGPGTRLTVL.

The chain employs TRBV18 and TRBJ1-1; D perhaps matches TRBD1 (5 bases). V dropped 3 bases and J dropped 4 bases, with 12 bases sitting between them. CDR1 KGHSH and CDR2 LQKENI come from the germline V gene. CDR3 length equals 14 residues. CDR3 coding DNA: TGTGCCAGCTCACCTGGGATGGGGCCCACTGAAGCTTTCTTT. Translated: CASSPGMGPTEAFF.

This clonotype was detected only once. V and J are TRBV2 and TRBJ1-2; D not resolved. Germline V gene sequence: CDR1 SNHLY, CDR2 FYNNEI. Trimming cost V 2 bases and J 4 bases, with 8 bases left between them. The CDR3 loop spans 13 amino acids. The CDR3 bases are TGTGCCAGCAGTGAACTGGGAGGCTATGGCTACACCTTC. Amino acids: CASSELGGYGYTF.

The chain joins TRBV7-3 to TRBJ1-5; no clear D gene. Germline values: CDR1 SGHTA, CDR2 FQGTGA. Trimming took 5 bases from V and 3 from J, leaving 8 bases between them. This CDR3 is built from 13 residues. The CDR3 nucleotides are TGTGCCAGCAGCCGGAGTGACAATCAGCCCCAGCATTTT. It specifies CASSRSDNQPQHF. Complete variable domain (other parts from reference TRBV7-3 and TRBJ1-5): GAGVSQTPSNKVTEKGKYVELRCDPISGHTALYWYRQSLGQGPEFLIYFQGTGAADDSGLPNDRFFAVRPEGSVSTLKIQRTERGDSAVYLCASSRSDNQPQHFGDGTRLSIL.

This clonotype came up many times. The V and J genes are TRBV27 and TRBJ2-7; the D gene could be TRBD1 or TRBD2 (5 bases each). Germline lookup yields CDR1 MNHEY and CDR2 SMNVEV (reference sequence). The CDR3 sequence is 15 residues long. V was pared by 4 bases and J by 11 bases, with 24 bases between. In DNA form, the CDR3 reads TGTGCCAGCAGTTCCCCACGGGGCGGTCCCCTGGAGGAGTACTTC. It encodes CASSSPRGGPLEEYF.

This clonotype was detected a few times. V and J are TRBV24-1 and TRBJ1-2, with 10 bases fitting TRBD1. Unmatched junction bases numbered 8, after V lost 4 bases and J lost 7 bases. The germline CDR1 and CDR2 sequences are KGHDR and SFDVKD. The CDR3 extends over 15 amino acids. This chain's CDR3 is CATSDHGTGVSGYTF. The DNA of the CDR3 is TGTGCCACCAGTGACCACGGGACAGGGGTTAGTGGCTACACCTTC.

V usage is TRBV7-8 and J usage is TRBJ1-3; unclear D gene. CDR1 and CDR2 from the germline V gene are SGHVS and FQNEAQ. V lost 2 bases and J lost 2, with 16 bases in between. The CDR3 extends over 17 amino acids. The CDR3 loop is CASSLFPERGTGNTIYF. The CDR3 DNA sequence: TGTGCCAGCAGCTTATTTCCGGAAAGAGGAACTGGAAACACCATATATTTT.

This chain's CDR3 is CASSVEDTEAFF. The CDR3 DNA is TGTGCCAGCAGTGTTGAGGACACTGAAGCTTTCTTT. V gene TRBV6-1 combines with J gene TRBJ1-1; D is uncertain. The CDR3 is made up of 12 amino acids. The germline V gene encodes CDR1 MNHNS and CDR2 SASEGT. Trimming left V 4 bases short and J 3 bases short, with 6 bases between.

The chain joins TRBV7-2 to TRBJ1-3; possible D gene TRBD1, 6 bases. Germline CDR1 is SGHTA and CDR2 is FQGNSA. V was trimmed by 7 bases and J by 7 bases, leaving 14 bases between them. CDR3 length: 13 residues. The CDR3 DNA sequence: TGTGCCAGCACCTTGGACAGCCGGAACACCATATATTTT. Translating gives CASTLDSRNTIYF. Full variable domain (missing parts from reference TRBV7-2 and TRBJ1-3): GAGVSQSPSNKVTEKGKDVELRCDPISGHTALYWYRQSLGQGLEFLIYFQGNSAPDKSGLPSDRFSAERTGGSVSTLTIQRTQQEDSAVYLCASTLDSRNTIYFGEGSWLTVV.

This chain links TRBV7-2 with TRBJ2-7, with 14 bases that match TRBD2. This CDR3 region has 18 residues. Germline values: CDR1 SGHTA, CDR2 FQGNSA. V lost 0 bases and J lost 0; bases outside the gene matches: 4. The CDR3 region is CASSLAGLAGAPSYEQYF. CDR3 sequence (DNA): TGTGCCAGCAGCTTAGCGGGACTAGCGGGAGCTCCCTCCTACGAGCAGTACTTC.

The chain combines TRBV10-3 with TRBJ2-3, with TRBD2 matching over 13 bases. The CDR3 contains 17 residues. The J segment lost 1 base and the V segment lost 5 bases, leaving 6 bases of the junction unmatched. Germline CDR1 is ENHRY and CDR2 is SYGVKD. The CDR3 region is CAISRTSGGSGTDTQYF. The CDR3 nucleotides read TGTGCCATCAGTCGGACTAGCGGGGGCTCGGGCACAGATACGCAGTATTTT.

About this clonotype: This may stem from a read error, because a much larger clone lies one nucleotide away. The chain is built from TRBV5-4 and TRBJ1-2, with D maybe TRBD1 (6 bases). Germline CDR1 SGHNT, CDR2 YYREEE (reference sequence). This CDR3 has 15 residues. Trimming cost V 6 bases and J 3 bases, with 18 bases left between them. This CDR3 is CASTPARGMDYGYTF. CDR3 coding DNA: TGTGCCAGCACCCCGGCAAGGGGGATGGACTATGGCTACACCTTC.

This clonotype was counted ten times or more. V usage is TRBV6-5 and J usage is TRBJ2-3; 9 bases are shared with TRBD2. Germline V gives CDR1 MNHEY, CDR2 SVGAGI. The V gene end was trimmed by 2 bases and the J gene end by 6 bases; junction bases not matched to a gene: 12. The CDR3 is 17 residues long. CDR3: CASSYLEVAGVSDTQYF. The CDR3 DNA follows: TGTGCCAGCAGTTACCTCGAGGTAGCGGGAGTGAGCGATACGCAGTATTTT.

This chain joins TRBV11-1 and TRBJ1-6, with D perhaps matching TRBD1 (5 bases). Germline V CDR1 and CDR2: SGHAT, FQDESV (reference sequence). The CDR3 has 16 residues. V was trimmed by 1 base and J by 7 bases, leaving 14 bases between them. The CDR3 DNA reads TGTGCCAGCAGCTTAGATTCAGGGCTTAAGAATTCACCCCTCCACTTT. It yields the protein CASSLDSGLKNSPLHF. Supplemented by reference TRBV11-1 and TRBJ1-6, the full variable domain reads EAEVAQSPRYKITEKSQAVAFWCDPISGHATLYWYRQILGQGPELLVQFQDESVVDDSQLPKDRFSAERLKGVDSTLKIQPAELGDSAMYLCASSLDSGLKNSPLHFGNGTRLTVT.

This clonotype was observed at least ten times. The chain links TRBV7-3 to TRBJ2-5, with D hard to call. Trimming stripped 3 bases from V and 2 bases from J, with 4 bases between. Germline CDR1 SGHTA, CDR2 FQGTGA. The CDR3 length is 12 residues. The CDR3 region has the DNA TGTGCCAGCAGCTTTATTCAAGAGACCCAGTACTTC. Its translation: CASSFIQETQYF.

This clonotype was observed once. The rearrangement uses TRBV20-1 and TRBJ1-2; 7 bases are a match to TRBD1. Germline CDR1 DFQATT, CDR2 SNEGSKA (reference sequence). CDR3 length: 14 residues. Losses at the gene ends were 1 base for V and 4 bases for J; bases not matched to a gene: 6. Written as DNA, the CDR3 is TGCAGTGCTAGAGCCCTGAGACAGGGCTATGGCTACACCTTC. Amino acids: CSARALRQGYGYTF.

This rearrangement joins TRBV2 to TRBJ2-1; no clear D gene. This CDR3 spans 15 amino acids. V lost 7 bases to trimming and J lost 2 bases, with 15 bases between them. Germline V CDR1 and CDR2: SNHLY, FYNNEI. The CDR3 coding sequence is TGTGCCAGCAACTCGGAGACAATAACCTACAATGAGCAGTTCTTC. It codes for CASNSETITYNEQFF.

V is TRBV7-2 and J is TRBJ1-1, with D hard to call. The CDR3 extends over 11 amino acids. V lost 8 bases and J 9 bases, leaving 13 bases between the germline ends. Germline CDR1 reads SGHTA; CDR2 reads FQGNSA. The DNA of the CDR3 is TGTGCCAGCTCCCTGTCGCGCAAAGCTTTCTTT. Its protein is CASSLSRKAFF.